The present T cell receptor beta chain was sequenced within a study of cytomegalovirus exposure and HLA in healthy donors. Study findings and constraints: It was taken for granted in presence/absence analyses that sequencing depth across donors was roughly uniform.

Primers included in the PCR were 60 Vbeta and 13 Jbeta primers. The repertoire was sequenced with immunoSEQ multiplex PCR; TCRdb's copy has only in-frame clones and lacks some. The data contain approximately 200,000 clones, roughly 80% of them singletons. To note about this clone: What it recognizes is unknown.

Germline loops: CDR1 MNHEY, CDR2 SMNVEV (reference sequence). The CDR3 totals 13 residues. V lost 6 bases, J lost 7 bases, and 7 bases stayed unmatched. The sequence derives from a boy aged 5-17 years in good health and CMV-seronegative. The V call is TRBV27, the J call TRBJ1-1; the match to TRBD1 covers 8 bases. The sequenced sample consisted of PBMCs. CDR3 coding DNA: TGTGCCAGCAGCCGTATTGGGACAGGTGAAGCTTTCTTT. Its translation: CASSRIGTGEAFF.